The T cell receptor (beta chain) described here comes from a study of blood T cell repertoires in COVID-19. Study overall: Collection of acute and convalescent COVID-19 samples took place in the United States, Italy and Spain.

V was clipped by 7 bases and J by 4 bases, with 20 bases between them. The CDR3 consists of 16 residues. Germline V gives CDR1 MNHNY, CDR2 SVGAGI (reference sequence). Profiled with immunoSEQ multiplex PCR; TCRdb holds only in-frame clones, not every one. This table has some 230,000 clones, about 80% appearing once. The sequence derives from a woman between 45 and 60 years old with acute or convalescent COVID-19. The V gene is TRBV6-6, the J gene TRBJ2-1; TRBD2 might be the D (6 bases). Sequencing used peripheral blood. The CDR3 region is CASTVGSGGRYNEQFF. CDR3 in DNA: TGTGCCAGCACGGTAGGTTCCGGGGGAAGATACAATGAGCAGTTCTTC.